The clone carrying this TCR beta chain occurred a few times. Antigen: not known. This entry is derived from a study of human T cells and chemical hapten exposure. The study's library attached unique molecular identifiers to single cDNA molecules. TCRdb redid the calling of the RACE reads with MiXCR, one entry per CDR3 protein. Of around 110,000 distinct CDR3 sequences in the sample, over 10% are singletons; the top ten hold more than 1.3%. Study-level findings and limits: Patch test score showed a positive correlation with PT1 expanded TCR counts.

Sample time point: patch test 1, 2 weeks after DPC sensitization. Stated treatment: therapeutic diphenylcyclopropenone sensitization with weekly scalp DPC. J was trimmed by 4 bases and V by 5 bases; bases with no gene match: 8. The CDR3 covers 16 residues. Looked up from germline, CDR1 is WSHSY and CDR2 is SAAADI. This chain connects TRBV10-2 to TRBJ2-5; 12 nucleotides line up with TRBD2. This receptor was obtained from a woman between 45 and 65 years old with alopecia areata. Some clones in this sample may be carry-over from other donors' samples. The sequenced sample was whole blood, obtained in connection with sensitization to the hapten diphenylcyclopropenone (DPC). CDR3 in DNA: TGCGCCAGCAGTCCCCGGACTAGCGGGATCGGAGAGACCCAGTACTTC. Residues: CASSPRTSGIGETQYF.